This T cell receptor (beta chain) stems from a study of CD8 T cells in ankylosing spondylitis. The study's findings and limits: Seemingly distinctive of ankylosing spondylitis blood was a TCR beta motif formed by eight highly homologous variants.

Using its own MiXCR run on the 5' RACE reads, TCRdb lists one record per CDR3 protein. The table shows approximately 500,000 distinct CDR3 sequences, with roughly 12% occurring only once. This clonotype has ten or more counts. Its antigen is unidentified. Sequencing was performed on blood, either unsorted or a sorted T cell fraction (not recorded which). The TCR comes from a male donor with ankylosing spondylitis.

The CDR3 protein is CASTSGGVYQPQHF. CDR3 nucleotide sequence: TGTGCCAGCACCTCCGGGGGGGTATATCAGCCCCAGCATTTT. The rearrangement uses TRBV12-3 or TRBV12-4 and TRBJ1-5; D is perhaps TRBD1 (5 bases). The CDR3 is 14 amino acids. Trimming left V 7 bases short and J 5 bases short, with 15 bases between.